This entry lists 18 T cell receptor beta chains sequenced from one sample in a study of early T cells in non-severe SARS-CoV-2 infection. TCRdb independently ran MiXCR on the 5' RACE reads; one entry per CDR3 protein. This sample has more than 90,000 distinct CDR3 sequences, with roughly 11% found just once. The sample comprised whole blood. Receptor source: an adult who was a healthcare worker with PCR-confirmed SARS-CoV-2 infection or an uninfected control (not recorded which).

This clonotype has just a few counts. The chain combines TRBV6-1 with TRBJ2-2; D possibly corresponds to TRBD1 (5 bases). The germline V gene encodes CDR1 MNHNS and CDR2 SASEGT. With 6 bases removed from V and 3 bases from J, the gap between germline ends came to 17 bases. The CDR3 runs to 16 residues. The CDR3 loop reads CASSAPRGAYTGELFF. The CDR3 DNA reads as TGTGCCAGCAGCGCCCCAAGGGGCGCTTACACCGGGGAGCTGTTTTTT.

The gene calls are TRBV20-1 and TRBJ2-7; the match to TRBD2 covers 7 bases. The V gene end was trimmed by 3 bases and the J gene end by 2 bases; junction bases not matched to a gene: 4. The germline V gene has CDR1 DFQATT and CDR2 SNEGSKA (reference sequence). The CDR3 is 13 residues long. DNA of the CDR3: TGCAGTGCTAGGACTAGCTCAACCTACGAGCAGTACTTC. Translation gives CSARTSSTYEQYF.

V and J are TRBV6-1 and TRBJ2-4; D may be TRBD1 (5 bases). The CDR3 is 17 amino acids. Germline values: CDR1 MNHNS, CDR2 SASEGT. The V end lost 11 bases, the J end lost 0 bases, and 23 bases lay between the germline ends. The CDR3 loop reads CAALSSTGVLAKNIQYF. CDR3 DNA sequence: TGTGCCGCACTCTCCTCTACAGGCGTCCTAGCCAAAAACATTCAGTACTTC.

This clonotype has at least ten counts. The chain uses TRBV30 and TRBJ1-1, with a possible D match to TRBD1 (6 bases). The CDR3 totals 12 residues. Germline CDR1 GTSNPN, CDR2 SVGIG (reference sequence). The ends were cut back, 3 bases at V and 4 bases at J, with 9 bases in the middle. CDR3 bases: TGTGCCTGGAGCCCGGGGGCCACTGAAGCTTTCTTT. Its protein product is CAWSPGATEAFF. Based on the CDR3 plus reference TRBV30 and TRBJ1-1, the full variable domain is SQTIHQWPATLVQPVGSPLSLECTVEGTSNPNLYWYRQAAGRGLQLLFYSVGIGQISSEVPQNLSASRPQDRQFILSSKKLLLSDSGFYLCAWSPGATEAFFGQGTRLTVV.

This clonotype was picked up a small number of times. J is TRBJ2-5 and V is TRBV27; 7 bases line up with TRBD2. CDR3 length: 14 amino acids. Germline V gene sequence: CDR1 MNHEY, CDR2 SMNVEV (reference sequence). The ends lost 6 bases at V and 2 bases at J; junction bases unmatched: 6. The CDR3 here is CASRRLAHQETQYF. Here the CDR3 DNA reads TGTGCCAGCAGAAGACTAGCACATCAAGAGACCCAGTACTTC.

This clonotype was seen repeatedly, ten times or more. The chain couples TRBV14 to TRBJ2-3; unclear D gene. Trimming left V 4 bases short and J 3 bases short, with 11 bases between. The CDR3 loop spans 14 amino acids. Germline assignment: CDR1 SGHDN and CDR2 FVKESK. CDR3 in amino acids: CASSRGLWTDTQYF. The CDR3 DNA reads as TGTGCCAGCAGCCGAGGCCTATGGACAGATACGCAGTATTTT.

This clonotype has a count of ten or more. This chain's CDR3 is CASSLFGQRATNEKLFF. The CDR3 DNA is TGTGCCAGCAGCTTATTTGGTCAGAGAGCAACTAATGAAAAACTGTTTTTT. This chain uses TRBV7-9 with TRBJ1-4; D unresolved. CDR3 length: 17 residues. V lost 2 bases to trimming and J lost 0 bases, with 13 bases between them. Germline V CDR1 and CDR2: SEHNR, FQNEAQ (reference sequence).

This clonotype has at least ten counts. The chain combines TRBV29-1 with TRBJ2-7; D is unresolved. There are 13 residues in the CDR3. Per germline, CDR1 SQVTM and CDR2 ANQGSEA. Deletions cut 2 bases from V and 2 bases from J, with 10 bases between. The CDR3 region is CSVEIAETYEQYF. The CDR3 region has the DNA TGCAGCGTTGAAATAGCAGAAACCTACGAGCAGTACTTC.

The rearrangement links TRBV28 to TRBJ1-3; 7 bases align to TRBD1. Per the germline V gene, CDR1 is MDHEN and CDR2 is SYDVKM. With 2 bases clipped from V and 6 bases from J, the junction kept 7 bases outside the gene matches. The CDR3 has 15 amino acids. This CDR3 is CASSLRGTAENTIYF. Written as DNA, the CDR3 is TGTGCCAGCAGTTTACGGGGGACAGCTGAAAACACCATATATTTT.

This clonotype came up a few times. This chain joins TRBV28 and TRBJ1-1; tentatively, D is TRBD1 (5 bases). V was pared by 5 bases and J by 10 bases, with 17 bases between. This CDR3 contains 13 residues. CDR1 is MDHEN and CDR2 is SYDVKM in the germline V gene. CDR3 sequence (DNA): TGTGCCAGCAGTGCTTGGGCCCGTGGGGCAGCTTTCTTT. Translating gives CASSAWARGAAFF.

The chain has TRBV2 and TRBJ2-1; the D gene is possibly TRBD1 (6 bases). The ends were cut back, 6 bases at V and 4 bases at J, with 16 bases in the middle. CDR1 and CDR2 (germline): SNHLY, FYNNEI. CDR3 length: 15 residues. CDR3 DNA sequence: TGTGCCAGCAGGGCACAGGGATTGGGATACAATGAGCAGTTCTTC. This translates into CASRAQGLGYNEQFF. The full variable domain, its missing parts supplied by reference TRBV2 and TRBJ2-1, is EPEVTQTPSHQVTQMGQEVILRCVPISNHLYFYWYRQILGQKVEFLVSFYNNEISEKSEIFDDQFSVERPDGSNFTLKIRSTKLEDSAMYFCASRAQGLGYNEQFFGPGTRLTVL.

Many counts were recorded for this clonotype. The rearrangement links TRBV14 to TRBJ1-1; D uncertain. Trimming shortened V by 1 base and J by 3 bases, and 9 bases separated the two germline ends. From germline, CDR1 is SGHDN and CDR2 FVKESK. The CDR3 contains 14 residues. For the CDR3, the DNA is TGTGCCAGCAGCCAAGGGGCCAGATACACTGAAGCTTTCTTT. This codes for CASSQGARYTEAFF.

The V gene is TRBV28, the J gene TRBJ1-6; TRBD1 matches 7 bases. Germline V CDR1 and CDR2: MDHEN, SYDVKM. The ends lost 6 bases at V and 6 bases at J; junction bases unmatched: 5. CDR3 size: 14 residues. CDR3 nucleotide sequence: TGTGCCAGCAGGACCGGGACAGCTAATTCACCCCTCCACTTT. Its protein is CASRTGTANSPLHF.

The chain carries TRBV3-1 and TRBJ1-4; the D gene is possibly TRBD1 (6 bases). Trimming cost V 3 bases and J 3 bases, with 8 bases left between them. This CDR3 comprises 14 residues. Germline CDR1 LGHDT, CDR2 YNNKEL (reference sequence). CDR3 nucleotides: TGTGCCAGCAGCCATAGACAGGCTAATGAAAAACTGTTTTTT. It codes for CASSHRQANEKLFF.

This clonotype was picked up many times. The gene calls are TRBV20-1 and TRBJ2-1; D may match TRBD1 or TRBD2 (5 bases each). Germline V CDR1 and CDR2: DFQATT, SNEGSKA (reference sequence). The V end lost 6 bases, the J end lost 7 bases, and 22 bases lay between the germline ends. This CDR3 comprises 15 residues. The CDR3 reads CSASQPRAWGNEQFF. The CDR3 coding sequence is TGCAGTGCGAGCCAGCCCAGGGCCTGGGGGAATGAGCAGTTCTTC.

This clonotype has ten or more counts. This chain links TRBV7-6 with TRBJ2-4; 7 nucleotides agree with TRBD2. Trimming at V came to 6 bases and at J to 6 bases, leaving 11 bases not matched to a gene. The CDR3 consists of 15 residues. The germline V gene has CDR1 SGHVS and CDR2 FNYEAQ. CDR3 region: CASSQAAGVGNIQYF. CDR3 bases: TGTGCCAGCAGTCAGGCGGCGGGAGTGGGAAACATTCAGTACTTC.

This clonotype was seen a handful of times. V is TRBV7-9 and J is TRBJ1-1; maybe TRBD1 (6 bases). This CDR3 region has 15 residues. Germline CDR1 reads SEHNR; CDR2 reads FQNEAQ (reference sequence). V was clipped by 4 bases and J by 3 bases, with 15 bases between them. CDR3 protein: CASSSTNQGYTEAFF. The DNA for the CDR3 is TGTGCCAGCAGCTCAACTAACCAGGGGTACACTGAAGCTTTCTTT.

Here the CDR3 reads CASSLESAVRYNEQFF. Written as DNA, the CDR3 is TGTGCCAGCAGCTTAGAGTCCGCTGTTCGCTACAATGAGCAGTTCTTC. This chain uses TRBV7-2 with TRBJ2-1; D uncertain. Germline V lookup: CDR1 SGHTA, CDR2 FQGNSA. CDR3 length: 16 amino acids. The ends were cut back, 1 base at V and 3 bases at J, with 13 bases in the middle.